This T cell receptor beta chain was sequenced during a study of radiation and T cells in renal cell carcinoma. The time point is: blood 4 weeks post-SBRT, at nephrectomy. Treatment indicated: 15 Gy SBRT to primary tumor, nephrectomy 4 weeks later. As concerns this clone: Its antigen is still unknown.

Study-level points and caveats: From baseline, blood top tumor clonotypes peaked at 2 weeks post-radiation. Baseline intratumoral clonotype presence is unknown without pretreatment biopsies.

From germline, CDR1 is SGHRS and CDR2 YFSETQ. V was trimmed by 3 bases and J by 5 bases, leaving 14 bases between them. This CDR3 has 14 amino acids. The table came from immunoSEQ multiplex PCR; TCRdb's copy has only in-frame clones and leaves some out. Of some 81,000 clones in the sample, around 89% were seen once. The source was blood, collected from a patient whose treatment included radiotherapy and nephrectomy. The TCR originated in a woman in her 70s with renal cell carcinoma. V is TRBV5-1 and J is TRBJ1-1; D unclear. This CDR3 reads CASSYGSGGTEAFF. The DNA of the CDR3 is TGCGCCAGCAGCTACGGCTCTGGAGGGACTGAAGCTTTCTTT.